The sequence of this T cell receptor beta chain was determined in a study of cytomegalovirus exposure and HLA in healthy donors. This clone has just a few counts. The antigen remains undetermined. V trimming: 4 bases; J trimming: 5 bases; junction bases outside the gene matches: 10. Per the germline V gene, CDR1 is WSHSY and CDR2 is SAAADI. There are 15 residues in the CDR3. A multiplex PCR was run with 60 Vbeta primers and 13 Jbeta primers. Sequenced by immunoSEQ multiplex PCR; TCRdb stores in-frame clones only, minus some. There are some 87,000 clones in the sample; less than 65% occur only once, and roughly 6% lies in the top ten. Findings and limits, study-wide: For most TCR sequences rarity was the rule, although some public TCRs occurred in many donors. In a later analysis, V- and J-gene trimming of beta chains associated with a DCLRE1C missense variant, replicated independently. What a later analysis showed was that several of the most significant clusters appeared linked to common viral pathogens.

Sequencing was performed on PBMCs. This TCR was recovered from a woman aged 25 to 45 in good health and CMV-seropositive. J is TRBJ1-1 and V is TRBV10-2; 7 nucleotides line up with TRBD1. The CDR3 nucleotides read TGCGCCAGCAGTGGAACGAACAGGGGTCGTACTGAAGCTTTCTTT. Translating gives CASSGTNRGRTEAFF.